These 24 T cell receptor beta chains were sequenced from one sample in a study of blood T cells in healthy people across ages. Primers used in a second PCR of roughly 6 to 12 cycles were a sample-barcoded 5' primer and a J-beta primer mix. TCRdb ran MiXCR on the 5' RACE reads and lists one entry per CDR3 protein. The sample includes just over 800,000 distinct CDR3 sequences, about 62% of them seen just once. What was sequenced was blood. These receptors were collected from a man aged 30 to 45 in good health.

This clonotype showed up just a few times. The chain joins TRBV5-5 to TRBJ2-5, with D possibly matching TRBD1 (5 bases). This CDR3 region has 13 residues. The V and J ends lost 0 bases and 11 bases respectively, with 14 bases between them. The germline CDR1 and CDR2 sequences are SGHKS and YYEKEE (reference sequence). Written as DNA, the CDR3 is TGTGCCAGCAGCTTGGTTCAGGGCACGGAGCAGTACTTC. Translated, it gives CASSLVQGTEQYF.

The gene calls are TRBV2 and TRBJ1-5, with D perhaps TRBD1 (6 bases). CDR1 SNHLY and CDR2 FYNNEI come from the germline V gene. V lost 6 bases and J lost 2, with 8 bases in between. CDR3 size: 13 residues. CDR3 sequence reads: CASRGARNQPQHF. The CDR3 bases are TGTGCCAGCAGGGGGGCCCGCAATCAGCCCCAGCATTTT.

This clonotype turned up a few times. This chain uses TRBV4-3 with TRBJ1-5; TRBD1 is a possible D gene (6 bases). The CDR3 is 15 amino acids. Trimming stripped 3 bases from V and 3 bases from J, with 12 bases between. From germline, CDR1 is LGHNA and CDR2 YSLEER. As DNA, the CDR3 is TGCGCCAGCAGCCAGGGCGGACAGCACAATCAGCCCCAGCATTTT. It encodes CASSQGGQHNQPQHF.

This clonotype was seen only once. The V and J genes are TRBV5-1 and TRBJ2-4, with D possibly being TRBD1 or TRBD2 (6 bases each). Judging by the DNA end, TRBJ2-7 fits better; the J call may be wrong. The CDR3 sequence is 14 residues long. CDR1 is SGHRS, CDR2 YFSETQ, per germline. CDR3 residues: CASSLTGAFAEQYF. In DNA, the CDR3 is TGCGCCAGCAGCTTGACGGGGGCCTTCGCCGAGCAGTACTTC.

The rearrangement uses TRBV2 and TRBJ2-5; 10 nucleotides line up with TRBD2. The CDR3 is 15 residues long. Germline values: CDR1 SNHLY, CDR2 FYNNEI. V was clipped by 7 bases and J by 2 bases; unmatched bases: 7. The CDR3 nucleotides are TGTGCCAGCAAAATAGCGGGGGGAACTCAAGAGACCCAGTACTTC. This codes for CASKIAGGTQETQYF.

The chain is built from TRBV29-1 and TRBJ2-7, with no clear D. The V and J ends lost 7 bases and 0 bases respectively, with 10 bases between them. Germline CDR1 and CDR2: SQVTM and ANQGSEA. The CDR3 totals 12 residues. The CDR3, as DNA: TGCAGCGCCTATTTAGGCTCCTACGAGCAGTACTTC. This encodes CSAYLGSYEQYF.

This sequence joins TRBV20-1 and TRBJ1-3; weak D call: TRBD1 (5 bases). This CDR3 has 14 amino acids. From germline, CDR1 is DFQATT and CDR2 SNEGSKA (reference sequence). The V gene lost 1 base and the J gene lost 0 bases, with 7 bases spanning the gap. This chain's CDR3 is CSARGQSSGNTIYF. CDR3 DNA sequence: TGCAGTGCTAGAGGACAGTCCTCTGGAAACACCATATATTTT.

The rearrangement uses TRBV24-1 and TRBJ2-6; 11 bases fit TRBD1. CDR1 and CDR2 from the germline V gene are KGHDR and SFDVKD. The junction had 8 bases not matched to a gene; V was cut back by 7 bases and J by 4 bases. The CDR3 is 17 residues long. For the CDR3, the DNA is TGTGCCACCAGCGTGGACAGGGGGCGCGCCGGGGCCAACGTCCTGACTTTC. It is translated as CATSVDRGRAGANVLTF.

This chain connects TRBV7-8 to TRBJ1-2; 8 bases align to TRBD1. V was clipped by 5 bases and J by 2 bases; unmatched bases: 7. The length of the CDR3 is 15 residues. CDR1 SGHVS and CDR2 FQNEAQ come from the germline V gene. CDR3 coding DNA: TGTGCCAGCAGCAAAAGAGGACAGGGAAACTATGGCTACACCTTC. Translated: CASSKRGQGNYGYTF.

The chain carries TRBV7-3 and TRBJ2-1; D is perhaps TRBD1 (5 bases). Germline CDR1 reads SGHTA; CDR2 reads FQGTGA. V lost 7 bases to trimming and J lost 8 bases, with 12 bases between them. The CDR3 length is 12 residues. The CDR3 DNA reads TGTGCCAGCAACTTCAAAGGGGATGAGCAGTTCTTC. Translated, it gives CASNFKGDEQFF.

V usage is TRBV4-2 and J usage is TRBJ1-4; no reliable D call. V was shortened by 0 bases and J by 1 base, with 12 bases between the two germline ends. The CDR3 totals 17 residues. Germline V gene data show CDR1 as LGHNA and CDR2 as YNFKEQ. CDR3 sequence reads: CASSQDRRRETNEKLFF. Here the CDR3 DNA reads TGTGCCAGCAGCCAAGATCGCAGAAGGGAAACTAATGAAAAACTGTTTTTT.

The genes are TRBV6-5 and TRBJ1-4, with no clear D. V was cut by 0 bases and J by 7 bases, with 15 bases left in between. CDR3 size: 16 residues. Germline CDR1 MNHEY, CDR2 SVGAGI. Here the CDR3 reads CASSYSGKARAEKLFF. DNA for the CDR3: TGTGCCAGCAGTTACTCAGGGAAGGCCCGGGCTGAAAAACTGTTTTTT.

This sequence joins TRBV6-5 and TRBJ2-5, with 8 bases identical to TRBD2. The CDR3 totals 13 residues. CDR1 and CDR2 (germline): MNHEY, SVGAGI. V shed 3 bases, J shed 11 bases, and the junction held 8 bases outside the gene matches. The CDR3 coding sequence is TGTGCCAGCAGTTATGTATTACTAGCGGAGCAGTACTTC. Encoded protein: CASSYVLLAEQYF.

V gene TRBV4-1 combines with J gene TRBJ1-6; 10 positions agree with TRBD1. V lost 3 bases and J lost 9; bases outside the gene matches: 5. Per germline, CDR1 MGHRA and CDR2 YSYEKL. The CDR3 has 15 residues. The CDR3 nucleotides are TGCGCCAGCAGCCAGGAGGGACAGGGGCGTTCACCCCTCCACTTT. Its protein is CASSQEGQGRSPLHF.

This clonotype showed up just a few times. The CDR3 region has the DNA TGTGCCAGTAGACAGGGTTCGAATTCACCCCTCCACTTT. This sequence encodes CASRQGSNSPLHF. This rearrangement joins TRBV11-1 to TRBJ1-6; 7 bases align to TRBD1. Per germline, CDR1 SGHAT and CDR2 FQDESV (reference sequence). V lost 9 bases and J lost 7; bases outside the gene matches: 6. The CDR3 totals 13 residues. Based on the CDR3 plus reference TRBV11-1 and TRBJ1-6, the full variable domain is EAEVAQSPRYKITEKSQAVAFWCDPISGHATLYWYRQILGQGPELLVQFQDESVVDDSQLPKDRFSAERLKGVDSTLKIQPAELGDSAMYLCASRQGSNSPLHFGNGTRLTVT.

The table lists this clonotype with a count of one. The chain couples TRBV12-3 or TRBV12-4 to TRBJ1-1; 9 bases map to TRBD1. The CDR3 is 16 amino acids. The V segment lost 2 bases and the J segment 5 bases; nucleotides outside the gene matches: 9. CDR3 DNA: TGTGCCAGCAGTTTATACAGGGGGCGTCTGGTAACTGAAGCTTTCTTT. Translation: CASSLYRGRLVTEAFF.

The CDR3 DNA sequence: TGTGCCAGCAGTTCCCACCGGGACATGGGTTCCGATACGCAGTATTTT. It is translated as CASSSHRDMGSDTQYF. The genes are TRBV12-3 or TRBV12-4 and TRBJ2-3, with D perhaps TRBD1 (6 bases). Trimming pared 4 bases from V and 6 bases from J, leaving 20 bases between. The length of the CDR3 is 16 residues.

The V gene is TRBV6-5, the J gene TRBJ2-1; D possibly corresponds to TRBD2 (7 bases). The tail of the sequence fits TRBJ2-7 better, so the J call may be wrong. CDR1 MNHEY and CDR2 SVGAGI come from the germline V gene. The CDR3 is 16 amino acids. The CDR3, as DNA: TGTGCCAGCAGTAGGCCCTCTCGCGCGGGGGCCCACGAGCAGTACTTC. Translation gives CASSRPSRAGAHEQYF.

The CDR3 reads CASSLRTGGDEQYF. DNA for the CDR3: TGTGCCAGCAGCCTCCGGACAGGGGGCGACGAGCAGTACTTC. The chain links TRBV7-2 to TRBJ2-4, with TRBD1 matching over 11 bases. The J call is uncertain, as TRBJ2-7 better fits the DNA end. The germline gives CDR1 SGHTA, CDR2 FQGNSA. This CDR3 is built from 14 residues.

Ten or more counts support this clonotype. CDR3 bases: TGTGCCAGCAGTGCCGAGGAGACCCAGTACTTC. This gives the protein CASSAEETQYF. The J gene is TRBJ2-5, the V gene TRBV6-5; no definite D call. Germline CDR1 reads MNHEY; CDR2 reads SVGAGI. V shed 5 bases and J shed 5 bases, with 6 bases lying between them. The length of the CDR3 is 11 residues.

Note on this clonotype: A read error may produce the germline difference seen at one junction end. This chain joins TRBV2 and TRBJ2-1; possibly TRBD1 for D (6 bases). The germline V gene has CDR1 SNHLY and CDR2 FYNNEI. This CDR3 has 14 amino acids. The CDR3 protein is CASGGEGIYDEQFF. Here the CDR3 DNA reads TGTGCCAGCGGGGGCGAGGGGATCTACGATGAGCAGTTCTTC. The full variable domain, in which reference TRBV2 and TRBJ2-1 provide the parts outside the CDR3, is EPEVTQTPSHQVTQMGQEVILRCVPISNHLYFYWYRQILGQKVEFLVSFYNNEISEKSEIFDDQFSVERPDGSNFTLKIRSTKLEDSAMYFCASGGEGIYDEQFFGPGTRLTVL.

V usage is TRBV20-1 and J usage is TRBJ2-7; 8 positions match TRBD1. Per the germline V gene, CDR1 is DFQATT and CDR2 is SNEGSKA (reference sequence). V shed 4 bases and J 1 base; nucleotides not matched to a gene: 3. This CDR3 is built from 13 residues. The CDR3 DNA is TGCAGTGCTATGACAGGGGAGTCCTACGAGCAGTACTTC. Translation: CSAMTGESYEQYF.

This clonotype has more than one count but fewer than ten. This chain uses TRBV7-2 with TRBJ2-6; D gene unclear. The ends were cut back, 0 bases at V and 4 bases at J, with 13 bases in the middle. This CDR3 comprises 17 residues. Germline V gene sequence: CDR1 SGHTA, CDR2 FQGNSA. The CDR3 nucleotides are TGTGCCAGCAGCTTAGCTCTAGGTTCGTCCGGGGCCAACGTCCTGACTTTC. It translates to CASSLALGSSGANVLTF.

In this sample, this clonotype turned up a few times. V and J are TRBV10-3 and TRBJ1-6, with a weak D call TRBD1 (6 bases). V was pared by 2 bases and J by 8 bases, with 16 bases between. The CDR3 is 16 amino acids. CDR1 is ENHRY and CDR2 is SYGVKD in the germline V gene. CDR3 DNA sequence: TGTGCCATCAGTGAGAGGGTGCGAGGGGGTGATTCACCCCTCCACTTT. Amino acids: CAISERVRGGDSPLHF.